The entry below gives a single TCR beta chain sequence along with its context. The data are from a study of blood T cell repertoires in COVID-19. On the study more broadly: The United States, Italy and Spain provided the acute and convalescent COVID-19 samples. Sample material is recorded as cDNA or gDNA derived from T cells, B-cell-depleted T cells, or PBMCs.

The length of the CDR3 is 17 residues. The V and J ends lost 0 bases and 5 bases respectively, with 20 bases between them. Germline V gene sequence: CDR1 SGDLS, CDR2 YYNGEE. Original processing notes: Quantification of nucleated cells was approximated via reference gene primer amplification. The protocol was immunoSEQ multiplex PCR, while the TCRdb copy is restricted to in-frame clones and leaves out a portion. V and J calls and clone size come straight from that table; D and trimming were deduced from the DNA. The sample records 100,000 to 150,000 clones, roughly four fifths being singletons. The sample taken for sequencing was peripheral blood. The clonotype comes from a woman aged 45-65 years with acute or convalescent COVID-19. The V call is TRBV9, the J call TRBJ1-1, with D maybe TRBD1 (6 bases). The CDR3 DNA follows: TGTGCCAGCAGCGTAGGGGGTGCGGGGGGCGAGGGAACTGAAGCTTTCTTT. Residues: CASSVGGAGGEGTEAFF.